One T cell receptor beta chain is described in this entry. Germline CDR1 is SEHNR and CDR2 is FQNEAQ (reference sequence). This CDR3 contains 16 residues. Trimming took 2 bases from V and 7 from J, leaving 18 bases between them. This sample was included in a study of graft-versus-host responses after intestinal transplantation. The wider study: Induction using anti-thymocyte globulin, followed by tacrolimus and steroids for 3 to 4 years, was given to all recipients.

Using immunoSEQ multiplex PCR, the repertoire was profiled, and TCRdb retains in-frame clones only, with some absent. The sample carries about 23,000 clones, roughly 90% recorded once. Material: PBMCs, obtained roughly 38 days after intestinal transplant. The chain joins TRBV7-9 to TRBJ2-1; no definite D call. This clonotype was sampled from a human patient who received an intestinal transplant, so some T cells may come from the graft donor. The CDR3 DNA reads TGTGCCAGCAGCTTACCCCTTGCGAGATGGATGAATGAGCAGTTCTTC. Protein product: CASSLPLARWMNEQFF.